This TCR beta chain was documented in a study of shared clonotypes between healthy human individuals. TCRdb's table, derived via immunoSEQ multiplex PCR, lists solely in-frame clones and lacks some. Of approximately 2.4 million clones listed, approximately 94% are singletons. CD4+ cell separation produced CD45RA+ naive and CD45RA-negative memory subsets. In the case of this clone: The antigen is unknown.

Study-level points and caveats: Investigators expected sequencing depth to affect clonotype sharing among donors.

The CDR3 totals 16 residues. Trimming took 0 bases from V and 3 from J; bases not matched to a gene: 3. Germline loops: CDR1 LNHDA, CDR2 SQIVND (reference sequence). The TCR originated in a man in his late teens or twenties in good health. Sequenced input: naive CD4+ T cells sorted from blood. As for subset: CD45RA+ positively selected. The chain combines TRBV19 with TRBJ2-2; 8 bases align to TRBD2. The CDR3 DNA reads as TGTGCCAGTAGTATAGACCCTAGCGGGTACACCGGGGAGCTGTTTTTT. Its translation is CASSIDPSGYTGELFF.